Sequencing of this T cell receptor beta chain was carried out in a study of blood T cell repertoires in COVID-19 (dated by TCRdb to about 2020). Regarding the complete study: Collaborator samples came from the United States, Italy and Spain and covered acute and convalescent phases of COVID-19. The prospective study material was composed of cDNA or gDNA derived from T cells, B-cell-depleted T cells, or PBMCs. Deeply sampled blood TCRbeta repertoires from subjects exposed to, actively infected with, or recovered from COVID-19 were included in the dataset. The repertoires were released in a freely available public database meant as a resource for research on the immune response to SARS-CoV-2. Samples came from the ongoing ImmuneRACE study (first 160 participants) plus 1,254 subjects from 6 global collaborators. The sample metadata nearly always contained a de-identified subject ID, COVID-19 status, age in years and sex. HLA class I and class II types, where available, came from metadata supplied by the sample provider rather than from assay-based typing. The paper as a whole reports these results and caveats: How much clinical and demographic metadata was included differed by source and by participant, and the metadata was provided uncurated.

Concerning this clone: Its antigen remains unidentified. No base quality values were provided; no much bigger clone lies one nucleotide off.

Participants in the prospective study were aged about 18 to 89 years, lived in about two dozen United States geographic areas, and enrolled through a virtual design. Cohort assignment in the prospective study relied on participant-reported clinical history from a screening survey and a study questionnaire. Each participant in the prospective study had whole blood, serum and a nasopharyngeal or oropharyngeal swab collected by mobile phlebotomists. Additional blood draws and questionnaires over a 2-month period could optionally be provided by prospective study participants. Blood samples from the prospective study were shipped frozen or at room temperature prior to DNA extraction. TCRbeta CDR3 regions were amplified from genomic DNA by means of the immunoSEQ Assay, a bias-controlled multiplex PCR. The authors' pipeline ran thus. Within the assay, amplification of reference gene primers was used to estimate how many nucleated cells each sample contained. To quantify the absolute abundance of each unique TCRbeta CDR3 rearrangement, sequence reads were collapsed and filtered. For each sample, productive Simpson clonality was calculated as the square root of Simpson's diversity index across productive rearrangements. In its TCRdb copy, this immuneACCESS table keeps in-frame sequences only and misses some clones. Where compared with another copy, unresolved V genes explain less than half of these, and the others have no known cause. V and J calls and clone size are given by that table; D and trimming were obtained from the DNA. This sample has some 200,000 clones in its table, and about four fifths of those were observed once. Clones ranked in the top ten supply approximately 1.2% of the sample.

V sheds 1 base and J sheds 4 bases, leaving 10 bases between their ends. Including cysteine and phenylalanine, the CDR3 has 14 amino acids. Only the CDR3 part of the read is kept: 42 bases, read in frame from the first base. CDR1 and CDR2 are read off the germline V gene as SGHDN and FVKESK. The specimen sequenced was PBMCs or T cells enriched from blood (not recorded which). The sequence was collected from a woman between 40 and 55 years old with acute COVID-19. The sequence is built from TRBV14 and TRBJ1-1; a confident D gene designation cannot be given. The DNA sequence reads TGTGCCAGCAGCCAAGGCAGGATGGGCACTGAAGCTTTCTTT. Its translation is CASSQGRMGTEAFF.